This T cell receptor (beta chain) emerged from a study of regulatory T cells after allogeneic stem cell transplantation (dated 2018 in TCRdb). About the investigation overall: Patients were stratified according to whether acute graft-versus-host disease had developed within 100 days after stem cell transplantation. Conventional CD4+ T cells defined as CD4+CD25+/-CD127+ were also sorted and TCR-sequenced for comparison in the study. The study compared the TCR repertoire of regulatory T cells after allogeneic stem cell transplantation in patients who had acute graft-versus-host disease versus patients who did not. Fluorescence-activated cell sorting was used to isolate CD4+CD25+CD127- regulatory T cells from patient PBMCs.

According to the study, the label for this sample's time point signals: 30 days after allogeneic hematopoietic stem cell transplantation. At 30 days after allogeneic hematopoietic stem cell transplantation, peripheral blood mononuclear cells were collected from the patients. This clonotype is assessed as large (0.1 to 1%). Its antigen is not yet known. Base-call qualities are not available, and no considerably larger clone is one nucleotide away. CDR1 and CDR2, per the germline V gene, are MGHRA and YSYEKL. The CDR3 spans 15 residues, from the cysteine through the phenylalanine. Only the CDR3 DNA stays, 45 bases, in frame from base 1. Relative to germline, V is missing 4 bases and J is missing 2 bases, with 1 base of the junction outside any gene match. Study-wide findings and limitations: Because the patient sample size was small, the findings needed validation in a larger cohort. None of the regulatory T-cell clones was shared across all patients, and no significant correlation was found between sorted cell numbers and the inverse Simpson index. The regulatory T-cell TCR repertoire was less diverse and more focused in patients without graft-versus-host disease than in patients with graft-versus-host disease. In non-GvHD patients, the top 10 regulatory T-cell clones took up a significantly larger share of the repertoire, which suggests that presumably allo-specific protective clones had expanded. No significant difference in conventional CD4+ T-cell repertoire diversity was found between patients with and without graft-versus-host disease.

The instrument given in TCRdb is Illumina MiSeq. After the RNA was reverse transcribed with the SMARTer RACE cDNA Amplification kit, the TCR beta CDR3 region was amplified. RNA from sorted cells was extracted with the RNeasy Mini Kit. Illumina paired-end sequencing was applied to the TCR beta amplicons. In the original analysis: TCR repertoire analysis used MiXCR, VDJtools and the tcR R package. The inverse Simpson index was used to measure diversity, and clones were grouped as rare, small, medium or expanded based on each clone's proportion of the repertoire. The public sequencing data were trimmed at Q25 with fastp and processed into clonotypes with MiXCR by TCRdb, which kept only in-frame beta chains. Rows merge per CDR3 protein into single entries with the most common DNA and genes. These V and J calls rely on TCRdb rather than the paper's analysis. Here the sample has some 980 distinct CDR3 sequences; around 17% occur a single time. In total, the top ten clones hold 10% to 15% of the sample.

The sequenced sample was sorted CD4+ T cells from blood (whether regulatory or conventional is not recorded), obtained 30 days after allogeneic stem cell transplant. The rearranged segments are TRBV4-1 and TRBJ2-1; 11 bases in the junction line up with TRBD1. The sequence was collected from a human patient who had an allogeneic stem cell transplant, so the T cells may come from the graft donor. The CDR3 amino acid sequence is: CASSPGQGAYNEQFF. The sequence in DNA is TGCGCCAGCAGCCCGGGACAGGGGGCCTACAATGAGCAGTTCTTC.